The clone carrying this T cell receptor (beta chain) was observed at least ten times. Each CDR3 protein gets one entry after TCRdb re-called the RT-PCR reads with MiXCR. This sample has approximately 720,000 distinct CDR3 sequences, with over 12% found just once. With 3 bases removed from V and 7 bases from J, the gap between germline ends came to 15 bases. Germline-derived CDR1 and CDR2 are LNHNV and YYDKDF (reference sequence). The CDR3 sequence is 14 residues long. This TCR was sampled from a female donor in good health, serving as a healthy control. The rearrangement joins TRBV15 to TRBJ1-1, with D unclear. Source material: memory CD4+ T cells from blood. This chain's CDR3 is CATSRATPGIEAFF. DNA for the CDR3: TGTGCCACCAGCAGGGCCACCCCGGGCATTGAAGCTTTCTTT.